This T cell receptor (beta chain) is from a study of type 1 and type 2 diabetes patients. Genomic DNA was the PCR template. The TCR beta CDR3 region was amplified using 30 forward and 13 reverse primers. TCRdb reprocessed the multiplex PCR reads via MiXCR and lists one record per CDR3 protein. Of 280,000 or so distinct CDR3 sequences listed, roughly 44% are singletons. The CDR3 has 16 amino acids. Germline CDR1 is LNHDA and CDR2 is SQIVND (reference sequence). Germline trimming cut 8 bases from V and 3 bases from J; bases unmatched to any gene: 15. Sequencing was carried out using peripheral blood mononuclear cells (PBMCs). The TCR comes from a man younger than 35 with type 2 diabetes. The chain employs TRBV19 and TRBJ2-5; TRBD2 matches at 7 bases. The CDR3 here is CASRRIGLGAEETQYF. Here the CDR3 DNA reads TGTGCCAGTCGCCGGATTGGACTAGGGGCTGAAGAGACCCAGTACTTC.